This T cell receptor (beta chain) was identified during a study of blood T cell repertoires in COVID-19. Study details: The United States, Italy and Spain were the sources of the acute and convalescent COVID-19 samples.

Study members were between about 18 and 100 years old and lived in roughly 24 US regions. Assignments of participants to cohorts depended upon their own reported clinical history. This clone was seen just once. V was shortened by 5 bases and J by 4 bases, with 17 bases between the two germline ends. Germline V gene sequence: CDR1 SEHNR, CDR2 FQNEAQ (reference sequence). The length of the CDR3 is 15 residues. Assay: immunoSEQ multiplex PCR; the TCRdb copy retains only in-frame clones and omits some. Among around 150,000 clones listed, 85% were seen once. Sequencing was carried out using PBMCs or T cells enriched from blood (not recorded which). The sequence was obtained from a woman between 40 and 50 years old who had recovered from COVID-19. The chain uses TRBV7-9 and TRBJ1-2; D unclear. CDR3 sequence reads: CASSPSDGIGYGYTF. Here the CDR3 DNA reads TGTGCCAGCAGCCCGTCGGACGGGATCGGCTATGGCTACACCTTC.